These T cell receptor beta chains were read from a single sample in a study of blood T cell repertoires in COVID-19. Produced via immunoSEQ multiplex PCR; TCRdb's table is partial and in-frame only. Seen here are around 100,000 clones, around 84% observed once, and the top ten hold 2.1%. The sample consisted of peripheral blood. These receptors originate from a human donor in a cohort sampled during active COVID-19. CDR3s include the opening cysteine and the closing phenylalanine or tryptophan. Fields, in order: clone size, V gene, D gene, J gene, CDR3 protein, CDR3 DNA. D genes are given only for firm matches. Part of the rows lack a size; the others show once, few, many or a class for expanded clones.

>-|TRBV7-9|TRBD1|TRBJ1-2
CASSLEGGATVSRGGYTF
TGTGCCAGCAGCTTAGAAGGGGGCGCAACGGTCTCGAGGGGAGGCTACACCTTC
>-|TRBV9|-|TRBJ1-5
CASSAPLGTEYSNQPQHF
TGTGCCAGCAGCGCCCCATTAGGTACAGAGTATAGCAATCAGCCCCAGCATTTT
>once|TRBV15|TRBD1|TRBJ2-7
CATSRARGGQGGEQYF
TGTGCCACCAGCAGGGCTCGGGGAGGACAGGGCGGCGAGCAGTACTTC
>-|TRBV4-1|-|TRBJ1-5
CASSLYTGSRQPQHF
TGCGCCAGCAGCCTCTATACAGGGTCGCGTCAGCCCCAGCATTTT
>-|TRBV5-1|TRBD2|TRBJ2-7
CASSLAYSGGPNHYEQYF
TGCGCCAGCAGCTTGGCTTATAGCGGGGGGCCGAATCATTACGAGCAGTACTTC
>-|TRBV4-1|-|TRBJ2-1
CASSQVAVSYNEQFF
TGCGCCAGCAGCCAAGTAGCGGTCTCCTACAATGAGCAGTTCTTC
>-|TRBV28|TRBD1|TRBJ1-3
CATRKRQGVLGNTIYF
TGTGCCACCAGAAAAAGACAGGGGGTCTTGGGAAACACCATATATTTT
>-|TRBV6-1|-|TRBJ1-6
CASSERQAGNSPLHF
TGTGCCAGCAGTGAGAGACAGGCAGGGAATTCACCCCTCCACTTT
>-|TRBV5-4|TRBD1|TRBJ2-3
CASSLNRGLTDTQYF
TGTGCCAGCAGCTTAAACAGGGGGCTCACAGATACGCAGTATTTT
>-|TRBV6-1|TRBD1|TRBJ2-4
CASSGTGWGLAKNIQYF
TGTGCCAGCAGTGGGACAGGGTGGGGACTAGCCAAAAACATTCAGTACTTC
>-|TRBV9|TRBD1|TRBJ2-7
CASSREPGQIYEQYF
TGTGCCAGCAGCAGAGAACCGGGACAGATCTACGAGCAGTACTTC
>once|TRBV12-3/TRBV12-4|-|TRBJ1-1
CASSFDARVKAFF
TGTGCCAGCAGTTTTGACGCGAGGGTAAAAGCTTTCTTT
>-|TRBV4-3|-|TRBJ2-5
CASSQGGRGPQETQYF
TGCGCCAGCAGCCAAGGAGGGCGGGGGCCCCAAGAGACCCAGTACTTC
>-|TRBV7-6|TRBD2|TRBJ2-3
CASSLAPLAGGYTDTQYF
TGTGCCAGCAGCTTAGCCCCCTTAGCGGGGGGATACACAGATACGCAGTATTTT
>-|TRBV11-3|TRBD1|TRBJ2-3
CASSRGQASTDTQYF
TGTGCCAGCAGCCGGGGACAGGCTAGCACAGATACGCAGTATTTT
>-|TRBV14|TRBD2|TRBJ2-1
CASSHPRTAEREIYNEQFF
TGTGCCAGCAGCCACCCCCGGACGGCGGAGCGGGAGATATACAATGAGCAGTTCTTC
>-|TRBV21-1|-|TRBJ2-7
CASSKEIQGEQYF
TGTGCCAGCAGCAAAGAGATTCAGGGGGAGCAGTACTTC
>once|TRBV5-1|-|TRBJ1-5
CASSLFVDQPQHF
TGCGCCAGCAGCTTATTCGTAGATCAGCCCCAGCATTTT
>-|TRBV28|-|TRBJ2-7
CASSPNSYEQYF
TGTGCCAGCAGTCCTAACTCCTACGAGCAGTACTTC
>-|TRBV3-1/TRBV3-2|-|TRBJ2-5
CASSQDLPTQYF
TGTGCCAGCAGCCAAGATCTTCCTACCCAGTACTTC
>-|TRBV28|-|TRBJ1-1
CASSLGPIGGKAEAFF
TGTGCCAGCAGTTTAGGGCCCATCGGGGGGAAGGCTGAAGCTTTCTTT
>-|TRBV11-2|-|TRBJ2-5
CASSPYYRDQETQYF
TGTGCCAGCAGCCCCTACTACAGGGATCAAGAGACCCAGTACTTC
>-|TRBV5-1|-|TRBJ2-2
CASRLGGNTGELFF
TGCGCCAGCAGGCTAGGAGGGAACACCGGGGAGCTGTTTTTT
>-|TRBV2|TRBD2|TRBJ2-3
CAGKLAGESGTQYF
TGTGCCGGCAAACTAGCGGGGGAAAGTGGTACGCAGTATTTT
>once|TRBV6-2/TRBV6-3|TRBD2|TRBJ2-3
CASSRTSGVTDTQYF
TGTGCCAGCAGTAGGACTAGCGGGGTCACAGATACGCAGTATTTT
>few|TRBV7-9|TRBD2|TRBJ2-7
CASSLQLAGNYEQYF
TGTGCCAGCAGCCTACAACTAGCGGGGAACTACGAGCAGTACTTC
>-|TRBV5-4|TRBD2|TRBJ2-1
CASSWALAGSYNEQFF
TGTGCCAGCAGCTGGGCCCTAGCGGGTTCCTACAATGAGCAGTTCTTC
>-|TRBV7-2|TRBD1|TRBJ1-5
CASSSDRDQPQHF
TGTGCCAGCAGCTCGGACAGGGATCAGCCCCAGCATTTT
>-|TRBV3-1/TRBV3-2|TRBD2|TRBJ2-1
CASSPTSGAYNEQFF
TGTGCCAGCAGCCCGACTAGCGGGGCCTACAATGAGCAGTTCTTC
>-|TRBV18|-|TRBJ1-2
CASSANKGYGYTF
TGTGCCAGCTCAGCCAACAAGGGGTATGGCTACACCTTC
>few|TRBV7-9|-|TRBJ1-4
CASSIAPGEKLFF
TGTGCCAGCAGCATTGCCCCAGGAGAAAAACTGTTTTTT
>-|TRBV27|TRBD1|TRBJ1-2
CASSSRGISYGYTF
TGTGCCAGCAGTTCCAGGGGGATTAGCTATGGCTACACCTTC
>-|TRBV28|TRBD1|TRBJ1-5
CASTFYGQAPNQPQHF
TGTGCCAGCACCTTCTATGGACAGGCTCCTAATCAGCCCCAGCATTTT
>-|TRBV5-4|TRBD2|TRBJ2-5
CASGVLAGPVGGETQYF
TGTGCCAGCGGAGTGCTAGCGGGACCTGTGGGGGGGGAGACCCAGTACTTC
>-|TRBV28|-|TRBJ2-7
CASSLSGQGLYEQYF
TGTGCCAGCAGTTTATCAGGGCAGGGGTTATACGAGCAGTACTTC
>-|TRBV19|TRBD2|TRBJ2-5
CASSFGTSGLSQETQYF
TGTGCCAGTAGTTTCGGGACTAGCGGGCTATCCCAAGAGACCCAGTACTTC
>-|TRBV7-2|TRBD2|TRBJ2-7
CASSFSGGDEQYF
TGTGCCAGCAGCTTTAGCGGGGGGGACGAGCAGTACTTC
>-|TRBV30|-|TRBJ1-5
CASSRQPNQPQHF
TGTGCCTCCTCGAGACAGCCAAATCAGCCCCAGCATTTT
>few|TRBV4-2|TRBD1|TRBJ1-6
CASSPDRDSYNSPLHF
TGTGCCAGCAGCCCGGACAGGGATTCATATAATTCACCCCTCCACTTT
>-|TRBV6-8|-|TRBJ2-4
CASSMDSLAKNIQYF
TGTGCCAGCAGTATGGACAGTCTAGCCAAAAACATTCAGTACTTC
>few|TRBV10-3|-|TRBJ1-2
CAISESRQANYGYTF
TGTGCCATCAGTGAGTCGCGCCAGGCTAACTATGGCTACACCTTC
>-|TRBV28|TRBD2|TRBJ2-1
CASSSVPGLADYNEQFF
TGTGCCAGCAGTTCCGTACCGGGACTAGCGGACTACAATGAGCAGTTCTTC
>-|TRBV5-1|-|TRBJ2-5
CASSRTVPQETQYF
TGCGCCAGCAGCCGGACAGTTCCACAAGAGACCCAGTACTTC
>-|TRBV2|-|TRBJ2-6
CASNGPGGANVLTF
TGTGCCAGCAATGGACCGGGAGGGGCCAACGTCCTGACTTTC
>-|TRBV28|-|TRBJ2-7
CASSVQFYEQYF
TGTGCCAGCAGTGTACAATTCTACGAGCAGTACTTC
>once|TRBV7-2|-|TRBJ2-7
CASSASPSYEQYF
TGTGCCAGCAGCGCAAGTCCCAGCTACGAGCAGTACTTC